This entry lists 17 T cell receptor beta chains sequenced from one sample in a study of blood T cells in healthy people across ages. Primed by a sample-barcoded 5' primer and a J-beta primer mix, a second PCR proceeded for about 7 to 12 cycles. One entry per CDR3 protein, called by TCRdb with MiXCR from the 5' RACE reads. This table has about 1.7 million distinct CDR3 sequences, roughly 27% appearing once. Material: blood. These TCRs come from a woman aged 30 to 39 in good health.

The rearrangement links TRBV19 to TRBJ1-2; D uncertain. The CDR3 is 18 residues long. Trimming removed 2 bases from V and 8 bases from J, with 27 bases in between. Germline lookup yields CDR1 LNHDA and CDR2 SQIVND (reference sequence). The CDR3 here is CASSIWQRTENAVRGYTF. The CDR3, as DNA: TGTGCCAGTAGTATATGGCAAAGGACGGAAAATGCGGTTCGGGGCTACACCTTC.

The rearrangement links TRBV27 to TRBJ2-4; D is possibly TRBD1 (6 bases). Per germline, CDR1 MNHEY and CDR2 SMNVEV (reference sequence). V was pared by 10 bases and J by 2 bases, with 12 bases between. The CDR3 has 13 amino acids. This CDR3 reads CATQGTPKNIQYF. The CDR3 nucleotides are TGTGCCACCCAGGGGACACCCAAAAACATTCAGTACTTC.

The CDR3 is CSALDPGGAFF. The CDR3 DNA is TGCAGTGCTCTGGACCCCGGCGGAGCTTTCTTT. The V gene is TRBV20-1, the J gene TRBJ1-1; D not certain. Between the trimmed V and J ends, which lost 5 bases and 10 bases, there was a span of 14 bases. CDR3 size: 11 residues. The germline V gene encodes CDR1 DFQATT and CDR2 SNEGSKA (reference sequence).

This clonotype was seen at least ten times. This sequence joins TRBV4-3 and TRBJ2-1, with 8 bases matching TRBD2. After removal of 1 base from V and 4 bases from J, the junction contained 3 bases not matched to a gene. The CDR3 spans 15 residues. In germline, CDR1 is LGHNA, CDR2 YSLEER. CDR3 loop: CASSQAAGVYNEQFF. The CDR3 coding sequence is TGCGCCAGCAGCCAAGCAGCGGGAGTGTACAATGAGCAGTTCTTC.

This clonotype came up a few times. The chain carries TRBV7-9 and TRBJ2-5; TRBD2 matches 7 bases. The CDR3 is 15 residues long. Per germline, CDR1 SEHNR and CDR2 FQNEAQ (reference sequence). V shed 5 bases, J shed 7 bases, and the junction held 13 bases outside the gene matches. In DNA form, the CDR3 reads TGTGCCAGCAGCCCTCGCCCCACTAGCGATAGGACCCAGTACTTC. Encoded protein: CASSPRPTSDRTQYF.

This clonotype has only a few counts. The chain carries TRBV6-2 or TRBV6-3 and TRBJ2-1; D gene unclear. Between the trimmed V and J ends, which lost 8 bases and 7 bases, there was a span of 15 bases. The CDR3 runs to 13 residues. Germline V gene lookup returns CDR1 MNHEY and CDR2 SVGEGT. As DNA, the CDR3 is TGTGCCAGCTCTCCGGCAAGAATGAATGAGCAGTTCTTC. This codes for CASSPARMNEQFF.

Many counts were recorded for this clonotype. The chain combines TRBV7-9 with TRBJ2-7, with 9 positions matching TRBD1. The V and J ends lost 5 bases and 5 bases, in that order; junction bases with no gene match: 10. Germline assignment: CDR1 SEHNR and CDR2 FQNEAQ (reference sequence). The CDR3 has 15 residues. CDR3 bases: TGTGCCAGCAGCGACCGGGACAGGGCGGCTCACGAGCAGTACTTC. Translating gives CASSDRDRAAHEQYF.

The chain couples TRBV25-1 to TRBJ2-3, with a tentative D call TRBD1 (7 bases). Germline V CDR1 and CDR2: MGHDK, SYGVNS. CDR3 size: 12 residues. Trimming stripped 5 bases from V and 11 bases from J, with 14 bases between. The CDR3 reads CASSPGGWGQYF. For the CDR3, the DNA is TGTGCCAGCAGTCCAGGGGGGTGGGGGCAGTATTTT.

Only a few counts were recorded for this clonotype. The V call is TRBV12-3 or TRBV12-4, the J call TRBJ1-2; the D is unclear. Trimming removed 6 bases from V and 7 bases from J, with 12 bases in between. CDR3 size: 12 residues. In DNA, the CDR3 is TGTGCCAGCAGCCACCAAGTCGGTGGCTACACCTTC. Its protein product is CASSHQVGGYTF.

This clonotype came up many times. V gene TRBV6-6 combines with J gene TRBJ2-1, with 10 nucleotides matching TRBD1. Trimming removed 6 bases from V and 7 bases from J; junction bases left unmatched: 6. The CDR3 loop spans 14 amino acids. The germline CDR1 and CDR2 sequences are MNHNY and SVGAGI (reference sequence). In DNA, the CDR3 is TGTGCCAGCAGACTTCGGGACAGGGGAAATGAGCAGTTCTTC. This translates into CASRLRDRGNEQFF.

This clonotype has a count of ten or more. V and J are TRBV4-1 and TRBJ2-4; weak D call: TRBD2 (5 bases). Trimming removed 0 bases at V and 3 bases at J, with 18 bases between. Germline values: CDR1 MGHRA, CDR2 YSYEKL. The CDR3 totals 18 residues. CDR3 loop: CASSQDFRGLVVKNIQYF. The CDR3 bases are TGCGCCAGCAGCCAAGATTTCCGCGGGTTGGTGGTCAAAAACATTCAGTACTTC.

The chain links TRBV9 to TRBJ2-1; D is possibly TRBD1 or TRBD2 (5 bases each). CDR3 length equals 14 residues. Germline CDR1 is SGDLS and CDR2 is YYNGEE. V lost 3 bases and J lost 4, with 11 bases in between. The CDR3 reads CASSEGRTYNEQFF. The CDR3 DNA reads TGTGCCAGCAGCGAGGGACGGACATACAATGAGCAGTTCTTC.

In this sample, this clonotype turned up many times. The DNA for the CDR3 is TGCAGCGCCCAAATCAGGGGAAACGAAGTAAATGGCTACACCTTC. Protein product: CSAQIRGNEVNGYTF. This chain connects TRBV29-1 to TRBJ1-2; TRBD1 might be the D (6 bases). This CDR3 region has 15 residues. V was clipped by 7 bases and J by 6 bases, with 24 bases between them. Germline CDR1 and CDR2: SQVTM and ANQGSEA.

This clonotype was seen repeatedly, ten times or more. The CDR3 region has the DNA TGCAGTGCCCGACCGGGACTAGCGGGGGGCAATGAGCAGTTCTTC. This codes for CSARPGLAGGNEQFF. The V and J genes are TRBV20-1 and TRBJ2-1; 15 bases are a match to TRBD2. CDR3 length equals 15 residues. CDR1 is DFQATT and CDR2 is SNEGSKA in the germline V gene (reference sequence). V lost 6 bases, J lost 6 bases, and 6 bases stayed unmatched.

The chain joins TRBV5-5 to TRBJ1-4; no firm D call. Germline CDR1 and CDR2: SGHKS and YYEKEE (reference sequence). The CDR3 is made up of 14 amino acids. The V end lost 4 bases, the J end lost 6 bases, and 13 bases lay between the germline ends. The CDR3 coding sequence is TGTGCCAGCAGCCTCGGGAGGAACGATGAAAAACTGTTTTTT. It yields the protein CASSLGRNDEKLFF. Complete variable domain (other parts from reference TRBV5-5 and TRBJ1-4): DAGVTQSPTHLIKTRGQQVTLRCSPISGHKSVSWYQQVLGQGPQFIFQYYEKEERGRGNFPDRFSARQFPNYSSELNVNALLLGDSALYLCASSLGRNDEKLFFGSGTQLSVL.

This chain connects TRBV9 to TRBJ2-1, with D unclear. This CDR3 is 15 amino acids long. The V gene lost 3 bases and the J gene lost 2 bases, with 12 bases spanning the gap. In germline, CDR1 is SGDLS, CDR2 YYNGEE. The CDR3 DNA sequence: TGTGCCAGCAGCGAGGACGGTACGACCTACAATGAGCAGTTCTTC. As protein: CASSEDGTTYNEQFF.

V and J are TRBV12-3 or TRBV12-4 and TRBJ1-2; TRBD1 is a possible D gene (6 bases). The CDR3 spans 14 residues. V was cut by 6 bases and J by 0 bases, with 11 bases left in between. The CDR3 spells CASRRDTANYGYTF. As DNA, the CDR3 is TGTGCCAGCAGACGGGACACCGCTAACTATGGCTACACCTTC.